This TCR beta chain was obtained from a study of persistence of HIV-infected CD4 T cells. The stimulus was lysate of CMV-infected fibroblasts, around 10 ug/mL. Sorted nonresponding memory CD4+ T cells were CD40L-negative, CD69-negative, CD45RO-high. For at least 4 years, plasma HIV-1 RNA was undetectable (<50 copies/mL). CD4+ T cell counts exceeded 400 cells/uL; CMV serology was positive. V shed 4 bases and J shed 4 bases, with 10 bases lying between them. CDR3 size: 13 residues. Comment on this clone: The antigen is undetermined.

Sequencing used immunoSEQ version 4 in survey mode. The table came from immunoSEQ multiplex PCR; TCRdb's copy has only in-frame clones and leaves some out. This sample has more than 45,000 clones, with about 80% found just once. General observations from the study: Degenerate expanded CDR3beta sequences were enriched among CMV- and Gag-responding cells.

This TCR came from an adult man with HIV who was CMV-seropositive. Material: CD4+ T cells sorted from PBMCs after approximately 20-hour stimulation, obtained from a patient who received antiretroviral therapy. The chain carries TRBV12-3 or TRBV12-4 and TRBJ1-2; D gene uncertain. For the CDR3, the DNA is TGTGCCAGCAGTTCCCAGGAGTTCTATGGCTACACCTTC. It translates to CASSSQEFYGYTF.